One and the same sample provided the 28 T cell receptor beta chains below, sequenced in a study of graft-versus-host responses after intestinal transplantation. Produced via immunoSEQ multiplex PCR; TCRdb's table is partial and in-frame only. The sample contains tens of thousands of clones, roughly 91% of which appear only once. The sequenced sample was PBMCs, obtained about 800 days after a first intestinal transplant, on the day of a second. These receptors originate from a human patient who received an intestinal transplant, so some T cells may come from the graft donor.

The chain is built from TRBV27 and TRBJ1-2; a possible D gene is TRBD1 (5 bases). From germline, CDR1 is MNHEY and CDR2 SMNVEV (reference sequence). With 5 bases removed from V and 2 bases from J, the gap between germline ends came to 12 bases. This CDR3 is built from 14 residues. CDR3 protein: CASSQLGVNYGYTF. The CDR3 nucleotides are TGTGCCAGCAGTCAATTAGGGGTGAACTATGGCTACACCTTC.

The chain combines TRBV7-9 with TRBJ2-4; D could derive from TRBD1 or TRBD2 (5 bases each). Between the trimmed V and J ends, which lost 10 bases and 4 bases, there was a span of 17 bases. CDR1 and CDR2 from the germline V gene are SEHNR and FQNEAQ (reference sequence). CDR3 size: 14 residues. CDR3 amino acids: CATNLLGRKNIQYF. CDR3 sequence (DNA): TGTGCCACCAACCTTCTGGGACGGAAAAACATTCAGTACTTC.

The chain carries TRBV2 and TRBJ1-5; D not resolved. The CDR3 is 15 residues long. Germline V gene lookup returns CDR1 SNHLY and CDR2 FYNNEI. V lost 5 bases and J lost 2, with 13 bases in between. The CDR3 reads CASSHLGIGNQPQHF. The CDR3 coding sequence is TGTGCCAGCAGTCATCTGGGCATTGGCAATCAGCCCCAGCATTTT.

The V call is TRBV12-5, the J call TRBJ2-7; possibly TRBD1 for D (6 bases). Trimming cost V 5 bases and J 3 bases, with 11 bases left between them. CDR3 length: 13 residues. Germline-derived CDR1 and CDR2 are LGHNT and FRNRAP. The DNA of the CDR3 is TGTGCTAGTGGTCCCCCCAGGGGCTACGAGCAGTACTTC. Its translation: CASGPPRGYEQYF.

The chain employs TRBV2 and TRBJ2-3, with 9 bases aligning to TRBD1. This CDR3 comprises 16 residues. Germline loops: CDR1 SNHLY, CDR2 FYNNEI. After removal of 4 bases from V and 5 bases from J, the junction contained 10 bases not matched to a gene. DNA of the CDR3: TGTGCCAGCAGTGGAACCCGGGACAGGGCTGTAGATACGCAGTATTTT. It codes for CASSGTRDRAVDTQYF.

V usage is TRBV30 and J usage is TRBJ1-5, with 7 bases fitting TRBD1. The ends lost 5 bases at V and 6 bases at J; junction bases unmatched: 7. This CDR3 has 13 residues. CDR1 GTSNPN and CDR2 SVGIG come from the germline V gene (reference sequence). The CDR3 DNA is TGTGCCTGGTCCCCACAGGGGTCTCAGCCCCAGCATTTT. It encodes CAWSPQGSQPQHF.

The chain joins TRBV7-2 to TRBJ2-1; D call uncertain. Trimming removed 4 bases from V and 0 bases from J, with 10 bases in between. This CDR3 comprises 15 residues. The germline gives CDR1 SGHTA, CDR2 FQGNSA. The CDR3 region is CASSSGSSSYNEQFF. Written as DNA, the CDR3 is TGTGCCAGCAGCTCCGGGTCGAGCTCCTACAATGAGCAGTTCTTC.

The chain has TRBV11-2 and TRBJ2-7; 9 bases are shared with TRBD2. Per the germline V gene, CDR1 is SGHAT and CDR2 is FQNNGV. V shed 2 bases and J 6 bases; nucleotides not matched to a gene: 8. This CDR3 has 15 residues. The CDR3 DNA is TGTGCCAGCAGCTTATCAACTACTAGCGGGTCCGAGCAGTACTTC. Residues: CASSLSTTSGSEQYF. Based on the CDR3 plus reference TRBV11-2 and TRBJ2-7, the full variable domain is EAGVAQSPRYKIIEKRQSVAFWCNPISGHATLYWYQQILGQGPKLLIQFQNNGVVDDSQLPKDRFSAERLKGVDSTLKIQPAKLEDSAVYLCASSLSTTSGSEQYFGPGTRLTVT.

This clone appeared a single time. The chain joins TRBV27 to TRBJ2-7; D unresolved. Trimming removed 4 bases from V and 1 base from J, with 8 bases in between. The CDR3 extends over 13 amino acids. Per the germline V gene, CDR1 is MNHEY and CDR2 is SMNVEV (reference sequence). The CDR3 DNA follows: TGTGCCAGCAGTTCGACTGGTTCCTACGAGCAGTACTTC. It yields the protein CASSSTGSYEQYF.

The table lists this clone with a count of one. The gene calls are TRBV10-3 and TRBJ2-7; a possible D gene is TRBD2 (6 bases). Germline CDR1 and CDR2: ENHRY and SYGVKD. V was clipped by 3 bases and J by 2 bases, with 11 bases between them. There are 14 residues in the CDR3. The CDR3 nucleotides read TGTGCCATCAGTGAAGGCGGGATGGCCTACGAGCAGTACTTC. It is translated as CAISEGGMAYEQYF.

The chain has TRBV29-1 and TRBJ2-1; D gene uncertain. V was clipped by 7 bases and J by 2 bases, with 6 bases between them. Germline lookup yields CDR1 SQVTM and CDR2 ANQGSEA. The CDR3 totals 11 residues. The CDR3 spells CSAVAYNEQFF. The CDR3 DNA sequence: TGCAGCGCCGTAGCCTACAATGAGCAGTTCTTC.

The chain employs TRBV7-8 and TRBJ2-7, with a weak D call TRBD2 (5 bases). CDR3 length equals 15 residues. Germline assignment: CDR1 SGHVS and CDR2 FQNEAQ. Trimming took off 5 bases at V and 2 bases at J, with 16 bases between the two ends. The CDR3 DNA follows: TGTGCCAGCAGCCCAACCGGGATTAGGGCCTACGAGCAGTACTTC. Amino acids: CASSPTGIRAYEQYF.

The chain employs TRBV5-4 and TRBJ1-2; D is undetermined. V was cut by 4 bases and J by 1 base, with 8 bases left in between. CDR3 length: 13 residues. Germline CDR1 SGHNT, CDR2 YYREEE (reference sequence). The CDR3 region is CASSPEFNYGYTF. The CDR3 DNA reads as TGTGCCAGCAGCCCCGAGTTTAACTATGGCTACACCTTC.

The V call is TRBV7-3, the J call TRBJ2-2; 9 positions match TRBD1. The CDR3 sequence is 14 residues long. CDR1 and CDR2 (germline): SGHTA, FQGTGA. Trimming cost V 6 bases and J 8 bases; bases outside gene matches: 7. The CDR3 DNA reads as TGTGCCAGCAGGTCGACAGGGGGAGTAGGGGAGCTGTTTTTT. Its translation is CASRSTGGVGELFF.

This chain joins TRBV30 and TRBJ1-2, with D maybe TRBD1 (6 bases). CDR3 length equals 14 residues. Looked up from germline, CDR1 is GTSNPN and CDR2 is SVGIG (reference sequence). Deletions cut 0 bases from V and 5 bases from J, with 13 bases between. The CDR3: CAWSVPGTTYGYTF. CDR3 sequence (DNA): TGTGCCTGGAGTGTTCCGGGGACAACGTATGGCTACACCTTC.

This chain links TRBV7-3 with TRBJ2-7; TRBD1 matches at 7 bases. CDR1 SGHTA and CDR2 FQGTGA come from the germline V gene. Germline trimming cut 5 bases from V and 3 bases from J; bases unmatched to any gene: 7. The CDR3 has 14 amino acids. The CDR3 loop is CASSPDRINYEQYF. In DNA, the CDR3 is TGTGCCAGCAGCCCGGACAGGATCAACTACGAGCAGTACTTC.

This chain joins TRBV11-3 and TRBJ2-3; TRBD2 aligns across 14 bases. V lost 5 bases to trimming and J lost 4 bases; unmatched junction nucleotides: 5. Germline V CDR1 and CDR2: SGHNT, YENEEA. The length of the CDR3 is 16 residues. This chain's CDR3 is CASSLGLAGGADTQYF. The DNA for the CDR3 is TGTGCCAGCAGCCTAGGACTAGCGGGAGGCGCAGATACGCAGTATTTT.

The V call is TRBV2, the J call TRBJ2-3; 12 nucleotides align to TRBD2. V dropped 7 bases and J dropped 2; count of bases not matched to a gene: 13. The germline V gene has CDR1 SNHLY and CDR2 FYNNEI. CDR3 length: 18 residues. The CDR3 region has the DNA TGTGCCAGCATAACCTACCCTAGCGGGAGGGCCCCCACAGATACGCAGTATTTT. Translating gives CASITYPSGRAPTDTQYF.

The chain joins TRBV25-1 to TRBJ2-7; no clear D. The V end lost 6 bases, the J end lost 1 base, and 7 bases lay between the germline ends. The germline V gene encodes CDR1 MGHDK and CDR2 SYGVNS. The CDR3 covers 12 residues. The DNA of the CDR3 is TGTGCCAGCAGCGACACATCCTACGAGCAGTACTTC. Protein sequence: CASSDTSYEQYF.

This rearrangement joins TRBV2 to TRBJ1-1; D remains unclear. Germline CDR1 is SNHLY and CDR2 is FYNNEI. The CDR3 is 13 residues long. With 5 bases removed from V and 0 bases from J, the gap between germline ends came to 7 bases. In DNA form, the CDR3 reads TGTGCCAGCAGTTTGCAGGTGAACACTGAAGCTTTCTTT. Translating gives CASSLQVNTEAFF.

The chain has TRBV10-3 and TRBJ1-3; perhaps TRBD1 as D (6 bases). Deletions cut 10 bases from V and 2 bases from J, with 12 bases between. Per germline, CDR1 ENHRY and CDR2 SYGVKD. The CDR3 covers 13 residues. The CDR3 region has the DNA TGTGCCACCTCGACAGGCCCTGGAAACACCATATATTTT. This encodes CATSTGPGNTIYF.

This chain links TRBV27 with TRBJ2-3; the match to TRBD2 covers 16 bases. The CDR3 is made up of 20 amino acids. CDR1 and CDR2 from the germline V gene are MNHEY and SMNVEV (reference sequence). The V gene end was trimmed by 1 base and the J gene end by 4 bases; junction bases not matched to a gene: 11. In DNA, the CDR3 is TGTGCCAGCAGTTTATTAGGTCGCGGGACTAGCGGGAGGGCCCCAGATACGCAGTATTTT. Amino acids: CASSLLGRGTSGRAPDTQYF.

V and J are TRBV5-5 and TRBJ1-5, with 10 bases fitting TRBD1. CDR1 and CDR2 from the germline V gene are SGHKS and YYEKEE (reference sequence). After removal of 1 base from V and 0 bases from J, the junction contained 4 bases not matched to a gene. CDR3 length: 17 amino acids. CDR3 bases: TGTGCCAGCAGCTTGTCGGACAGGGGGTTTAGCAATCAGCCCCAGCATTTT. Protein product: CASSLSDRGFSNQPQHF.

The chain uses TRBV28 and TRBJ2-1; a weak D match, TRBD2 (5 bases). Germline CDR1 and CDR2: MDHEN and SYDVKM. The CDR3 is 17 amino acids. The V end was cut by 6 bases, the J end by 0 bases, with 18 bases between. CDR3 protein: CASRDSPRAYSYNEQFF. The CDR3 region has the DNA TGTGCCAGCAGGGACTCGCCAAGGGCGTACTCCTACAATGAGCAGTTCTTC.

The J gene is TRBJ2-3, the V gene TRBV5-1, with D possibly matching TRBD1 (7 bases). V was trimmed by 4 bases and J by 4 bases, leaving 16 bases between them. Germline V lookup: CDR1 SGHRS, CDR2 YFSETQ. The CDR3 runs to 15 residues. This CDR3 reads CASSRLDREADTQYF. Here the CDR3 DNA reads TGCGCCAGCAGCCGTCTCGACAGGGAGGCAGATACGCAGTATTTT.

This clone was observed a few times. The chain employs TRBV15 and TRBJ2-1, with 10 bases identical to TRBD1. CDR1 is LNHNV, CDR2 YYDKDF, per germline (reference sequence). V dropped 1 base and J dropped 4; count of bases not matched to a gene: 4. The CDR3 is 16 amino acids. The CDR3 loop is CATSRVPGQGYNEQFF. The CDR3 DNA follows: TGTGCCACCAGCAGAGTCCCGGGACAGGGGTACAATGAGCAGTTCTTC. Looking up the rest from reference TRBV15 and TRBJ2-1 gives the full variable domain: DAMVIQNPRYQVTQFGKPVTLSCSQTLNHNVMYWYQQKSSQAPKLLFHYYDKDFNNEADTPDNFQSRRPNTSFCFLDIRSPGLGDTAMYLCATSRVPGQGYNEQFFGPGTRLTVL.

The genes are TRBV9 and TRBJ1-3; 7 positions agree with TRBD1. The CDR3 runs 16 residues. Losses at the gene ends were 4 bases for V and 0 bases for J; bases not matched to a gene: 7. Germline CDR1 reads SGDLS; CDR2 reads YYNGEE. This chain's CDR3 is CASSLGQTSSGNTIYF. The CDR3 region has the DNA TGTGCCAGCAGCCTGGGACAGACTAGCTCTGGAAACACCATATATTTT.

The V gene is TRBV25-1, the J gene TRBJ2-1, with TRBD2 matching 13 bases. The junction had 1 base not matched to a gene; V was cut back by 8 bases and J by 6 bases. CDR3 length: 13 residues. CDR1 MGHDK and CDR2 SYGVNS come from the germline V gene. CDR3 residues: CASGLAGVNEQFF. The CDR3 coding sequence is TGTGCCAGCGGACTAGCGGGAGTCAATGAGCAGTTCTTC.